This record covers a single T cell receptor beta chain. Its antigen has not been determined. The conserved phenylalanine or tryptophan is not found at the CDR3 terminus, so this likely reflects a read error. Because the CDR3's place on the DNA is in doubt, the DNA is left out and the CDR3 is given as listed by TCRdb. Library creation used multiplex PCR. Sequencing relied on an Illumina HiSeq 2500. TCRbeta libraries were built by three rounds of nested PCR using primers (Table S4), following protocols modified from ARM-PCR. Before sequencing, PCR products of 200-500 bp were excised from the gel and purified with the QIAquick gel extraction kit. As for the original processing: Reads were cleaned with Trimmomatic, merged with FLASH into complete CDR3 sequences, and assigned to V(D)J germline segments with MiTCR. Clonal diversity was computed as the inverse Simpson's index with VDJtools. In-frame sequences without a premature stop codon were defined as productive reads. The public reads were quality trimmed at Q25 with fastp and then assembled into clones with MiXCR by TCRdb, keeping productive beta chains. Rows are unified per CDR3 protein, each entry keeping the most common DNA and genes. The V and J calls and clone size come from TCRdb's table, not from the authors' own analysis. This sample has roughly 81,000 distinct CDR3 sequences in its table, and roughly 75% of those were observed once. 10% to 15% of the sample comes from the top ten.

The CDR3 is 19 amino acids in total, end residues counted. The data derive from a study of tumor and adjacent non-tumor tissue in lung cancer (dated by TCRdb to about 2018). About the study as a whole: The cohort included 12 adenocarcinoma, 2 squamous cell carcinoma and 1 small cell lung cancer patients. Among the roughly 15 patients, ages ranged from about 31 to 76 years, approximately 10 were men and 5 were women, and disease was TNM stage I to III. Sequencing produced roughly 130 million productive TCRbeta reads in total, an average of about 4.2 million reads per sample. The study compared bulk TCRbeta repertoires from lung tumor tissue and matched distant non-tumor lung tissue of under 16 lung cancer patients. More than 25 paired specimens, one tumor and one normal lung sample per patient, were profiled by TCRbeta CDR3 sequencing. What the research found in general, with its limitations: With only approximately 16 patients in the cohort, the authors noted that larger samples and more detailed clinical data are needed. A significantly larger cumulative share of the repertoire was made up by the top 100 clones in normal lung than in tumor tissue. Tumor tissue showed significantly greater TCR diversity (inverse Simpson) than normal lung tissue (about 400 vs 180, P = 0.0075, Mann-Whitney U test). Because peripheral blood was not sequenced, blood TCRbeta repertoires in the lung cancer patients of the study were not examined. The sequencing platform is not named in the methods, and unique molecular identifiers are not mentioned. TCR diversity was significantly higher in younger patients, and greater tumor TCR diversity was associated with shorter overall survival and shorter disease-free survival.

RNA was extracted from bulk unsorted tissue and checked for quality with a NanoDrop ND-1000 and an Agilent 2100. All donors had newly diagnosed lung cancer, had not received prior chemotherapy, and were admitted for thoracic surgery in China between August and November 2014. The study excluded patients who had received radiotherapy or chemotherapy before or who had another cancer at the same time. Pieces of surgical tissue measuring about 1-2 cm3 were kept in RNAlater solution and stored at -80 degrees C until use. The chain couples TRBV12-3 or TRBV12-4 to TRBJ2-2; the table's D call TRBD1 went unverified against the DNA. The receptor comes from a woman between 65 and 79 years old with non-small cell lung cancer. Sequenced input: lung tumor tissue. CDR3 reads: CASNKPPGQGSWGDGELSS.